This TCR beta chain was observed in a study of CD8 T cells in ankylosing spondylitis. Study-level findings and limits: It appeared that ankylosing spondylitis blood was characterized by a TCR beta motif of several highly homologous variants.

The CDR3 sequence is 15 residues long. V was clipped by 6 bases and J by 4 bases; unmatched bases: 5. This clonotype was seen repeatedly, ten times or more. Its antigen is undetermined. MiXCR, applied by TCRdb to the 5' RACE reads, yields one record per CDR3 protein. The sample contains 200,000 to 250,000 distinct CDR3 sequences, approximately 7.4% of which appear only once. This chain connects TRBV12-3 or TRBV12-4 to TRBJ2-1; 11 nucleotides align to TRBD2. The TCR originated in a male donor with ankylosing spondylitis. The source material was blood, either unsorted or a sorted T cell fraction (not recorded which). The chain's CDR3 is CASSPGLAEYNEQFF. The CDR3 DNA follows: TGTGCCAGCAGCCCGGGACTAGCGGAATACAATGAGCAGTTCTTC.